Below, 5 T cell receptor beta chains from the same sample are listed, as sequenced in a study of T cells in Graves' hyperthyroidism and ophthalmopathy. RNA transcripts yielded amplified TCR beta CDR3 regions. In the first-round RT-PCR of the TCR CDR3, the HTBI primer set was used. TCRdb reanalysed the multiplex PCR reads using MiXCR and keeps one entry per CDR3 protein. This table holds roughly 700,000 distinct CDR3 sequences, 14% found once. Sequencing used blood. Receptors originate from a woman younger than 35 with Graves' hyperthyroidism.

This clonotype was counted many times. The V call is TRBV20-1, the J call TRBJ1-1, with D hard to call. CDR1 and CDR2 (germline): DFQATT, SNEGSKA (reference sequence). The CDR3 is made up of 13 amino acids. V dropped 5 bases and J dropped 0 bases, with 10 bases sitting between them. CDR3 region: CSASGTVNTEAFF. Here the CDR3 DNA reads TGCAGTGCTTCTGGTACGGTGAACACTGAAGCTTTCTTT.

CDR3 sequence reads: CSTPRQGGFYEQYF. The DNA for the CDR3 is TGCAGTACCCCGAGACAGGGAGGTTTTTACGAGCAGTACTTC. J is TRBJ2-7 and V is TRBV20-1; weak D call: TRBD1 (7 bases). V shed 8 bases and J shed 4 bases, with 21 bases lying between them. The germline V gene has CDR1 DFQATT and CDR2 SNEGSKA (reference sequence). The CDR3 runs 14 residues.

This clonotype showed up just a few times. The genes are TRBV5-1 and TRBJ2-4; D possibly matches TRBD1 or TRBD2 (5 bases each). Trimming took 0 bases from V and 1 from J, leaving 14 bases between them. The CDR3 runs 17 residues. Germline V gene data show CDR1 as SGHRS and CDR2 as YFSETQ. CDR3 in amino acids: CASSLAGQQYAKNIQYF. The CDR3 DNA sequence: TGCGCCAGCAGCTTGGCGGGGCAACAGTACGCCAAAAACATTCAGTACTTC.

This clonotype was seen a handful of times. The V and J genes are TRBV29-1 and TRBJ2-1, with TRBD2 matching 8 bases. This CDR3 region has 17 residues. The germline V gene has CDR1 SQVTM and CDR2 ANQGSEA. Unmatched junction bases numbered 16, after V lost 0 bases and J lost 9 bases. CDR3 in amino acids: CSVEEESGLAYGTEQFF. Here the CDR3 DNA reads TGCAGCGTTGAAGAAGAATCAGGACTAGCCTACGGAACTGAGCAGTTCTTC.

V gene TRBV25-1 combines with J gene TRBJ1-5; D ambiguous. With 3 bases removed from V and 7 bases from J, the gap between germline ends came to 10 bases. This CDR3 has 13 amino acids. Germline lookup yields CDR1 MGHDK and CDR2 SYGVNS. The CDR3 DNA reads as TGTGCCAGCAGTGACCAAGGAACCCAGCCCCAGCATTTT. Protein sequence: CASSDQGTQPQHF.